This paragraph covers one TCR beta chain sequence. The sample belongs to a study of technical replicates of blood from a few donors. Using immunoSEQ multiplex PCR, the repertoire was profiled, and TCRdb retains in-frame clones only, with some absent. The table lists 90,000 or so clones, approximately 95% of them singletons. The length of the CDR3 is 15 residues. Trimming at V came to 6 bases and at J to 5 bases, leaving 12 bases not matched to a gene. Looked up from germline, CDR1 is MDHEN and CDR2 is SYDVKM. The receptor was isolated from a human donor in good health. Sequencing was performed on T cells isolated from PBMCs. The rearrangement links TRBV28 to TRBJ2-5, with TRBD2 matching 7 bases. The CDR3 DNA sequence: TGTGCCAGCAGCTTAGATGCGGGAGTCGGGGAGACCCAGTACTTC. Protein: CASSLDAGVGETQYF.